This T cell receptor (beta chain) was sequenced during a study of T cells in tuberculosis. A note on this clone: The junction shows a germline mismatch at one end, possibly a read error.

Time point: new active TB diagnosis, blood taken before or within 7 days of starting treatment. The CDR3 runs to 16 residues. Sequencing was performed with immunoSEQ multiplex PCR; in TCRdb, only in-frame clones are kept and a portion is missing. Of fewer than 40,000 clones detected, approximately 85% appear once; the ten largest clones hold roughly 5%. The TCR was taken from an adult with tuberculosis. The chain is built from TRBV23-1 and TRBJ2-7; TRBD1 matches 8 bases. Being an ORF, TRBV23-1 has a function that is uncertain. The sample was PBMCs, taken at tuberculosis diagnosis. CDR3 loop: CASSQSLSGQESEQYF. As DNA, the CDR3 is TGCGCCAGCAGCCAATCCCTATCGGGACAGGAGTCGGAGCAGTACTTC.